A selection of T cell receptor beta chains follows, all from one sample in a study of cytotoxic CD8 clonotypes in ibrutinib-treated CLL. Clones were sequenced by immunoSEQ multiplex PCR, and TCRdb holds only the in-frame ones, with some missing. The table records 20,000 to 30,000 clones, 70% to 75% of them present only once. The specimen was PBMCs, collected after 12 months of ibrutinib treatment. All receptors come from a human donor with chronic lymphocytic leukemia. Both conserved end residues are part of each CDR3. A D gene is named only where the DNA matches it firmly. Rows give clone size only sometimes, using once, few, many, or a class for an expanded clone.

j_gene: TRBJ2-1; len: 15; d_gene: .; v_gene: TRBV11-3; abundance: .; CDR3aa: CASSSRGGPAEEQFF; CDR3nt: TGTGCCAGCAGCTCACGCGGAGGCCCCGCAGAGGAGCAGTTCTTC
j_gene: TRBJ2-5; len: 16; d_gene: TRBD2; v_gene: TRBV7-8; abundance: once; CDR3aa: CASSASSGLAWETQYF; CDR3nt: TGTGCCAGCAGCGCGAGTTCGGGACTAGCGTGGGAGACCCAGTACTTC
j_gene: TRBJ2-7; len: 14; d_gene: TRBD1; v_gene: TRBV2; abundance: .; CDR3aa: CASSDDRGNYEQYF; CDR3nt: TGTGCCAGCAGTGACGACAGGGGGAACTACGAGCAGTACTTC
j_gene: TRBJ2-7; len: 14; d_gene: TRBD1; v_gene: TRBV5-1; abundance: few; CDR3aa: CASSLGQGRYEQYF; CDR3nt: TGCGCCAGCAGCTTGGGACAGGGGCGATACGAGCAGTACTTC
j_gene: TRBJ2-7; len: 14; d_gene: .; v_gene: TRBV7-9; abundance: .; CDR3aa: CASSLGPGSYEQYF; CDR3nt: TGTGCCAGCAGTCTGGGGCCAGGGTCTTACGAGCAGTACTTC
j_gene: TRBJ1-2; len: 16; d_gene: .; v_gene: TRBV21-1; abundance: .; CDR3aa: CASIIGTETTNYGYTF; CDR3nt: TGTGCCAGCATAATCGGGACAGAGACCACTAACTATGGCTACACCTTC
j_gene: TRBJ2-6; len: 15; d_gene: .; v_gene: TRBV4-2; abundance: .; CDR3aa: CASSQEGSGANVLTF; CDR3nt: TGTGCCAGCAGCCAAGAGGGTTCTGGGGCCAACGTCCTGACTTTC
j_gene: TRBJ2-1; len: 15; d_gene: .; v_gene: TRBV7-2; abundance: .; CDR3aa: CASSLTGVPYNEQFF; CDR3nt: TGTGCCAGCAGCTTAACCGGGGTACCCTACAATGAGCAGTTCTTC
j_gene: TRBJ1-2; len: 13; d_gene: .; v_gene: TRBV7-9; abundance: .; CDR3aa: CASSFVGPYGYTF; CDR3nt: TGTGCCAGCAGCTTCGTGGGTCCCTATGGCTACACCTTC
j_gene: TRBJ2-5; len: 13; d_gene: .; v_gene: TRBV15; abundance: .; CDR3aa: CATSRDPQETQYF; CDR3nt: TGTGCCACCAGCAGAGATCCCCAAGAGACCCAGTACTTC
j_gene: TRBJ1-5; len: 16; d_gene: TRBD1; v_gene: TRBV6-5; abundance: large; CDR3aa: CASSYSAGGNNQPQHF; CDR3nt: TGTGCCAGCAGTTACAGTGCAGGGGGAAACAATCAGCCCCAGCATTTT
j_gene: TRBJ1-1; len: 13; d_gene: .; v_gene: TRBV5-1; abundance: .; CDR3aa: CASSSGQNTEAFF; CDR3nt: TGCGCCAGCAGCTCAGGACAGAACACTGAAGCTTTCTTT
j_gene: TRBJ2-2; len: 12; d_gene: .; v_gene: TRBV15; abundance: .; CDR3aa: CATSSYTGELFF; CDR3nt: TGTGCCACCAGCAGCTACACCGGGGAGCTGTTTTTT
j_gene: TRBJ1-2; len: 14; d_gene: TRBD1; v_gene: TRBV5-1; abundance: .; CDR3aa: CASSPVTGEAGYTF; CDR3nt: TGCGCCAGCAGCCCCGTAACAGGGGAGGCCGGCTACACCTTC
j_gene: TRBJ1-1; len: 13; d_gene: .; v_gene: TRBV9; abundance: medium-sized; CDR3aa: CASSPQRGTEAFF; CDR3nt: TGTGCCAGCAGCCCCCAAAGGGGCACTGAAGCTTTCTTT
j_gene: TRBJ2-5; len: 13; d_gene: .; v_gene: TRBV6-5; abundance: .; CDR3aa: CASGRLNEETQYF; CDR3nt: TGTGCCAGCGGAAGACTCAATGAGGAGACCCAGTACTTC
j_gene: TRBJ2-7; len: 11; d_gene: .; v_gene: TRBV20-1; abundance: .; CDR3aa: CSIRDWYEQYF; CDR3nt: TGCAGTATCCGGGACTGGTACGAGCAGTACTTC